This TCR beta chain was captured in a study of control samples from healthy donors and cancer patients. V gave up 4 bases and J gave up 4 bases; unmatched junction bases: 4. CDR3 size: 14 residues. From germline, CDR1 is SGHNT and CDR2 YYREEE (reference sequence). Assay: immunoSEQ multiplex PCR; the TCRdb copy retains only in-frame clones and omits some. The table has roughly 120,000 clones, 88% seen once; the top ten hold approximately 2.2%. The TCR sequence derives from a woman aged 70-85 years in good health. J is TRBJ1-2 and V is TRBV5-4, with 10 bases that match TRBD1. The sample consisted of blood. Here the CDR3 reads CASSEDRGSYGYTF. In DNA, the CDR3 is TGTGCCAGCAGCGAGGACAGGGGGAGCTATGGCTACACCTTC.